The rows below give T cell receptor beta chains drawn from one sample of a study of glioma-infiltrating T cells after dendritic cell vaccination. Clones were sequenced by immunoSEQ multiplex PCR, and TCRdb holds only the in-frame ones, with some missing. The sample has 85,000 to 100,000 clones, 85% seen once. Source: blood, taken after dendritic cell vaccination. The receptors shown here come from a human donor with glioblastoma. The CDR3 runs from the conserved cysteine through the conserved F or W. For some rows the clone size is stated as once, few or many, or as a class when expanded; others skip it.

cdr3_aa	v_call	j_call	clone_size
CASSPDTSGANVLTF	TRBV7-8	TRBJ2-6	few
CATSRDRGTSAPAGQFF	TRBV15	TRBJ2-1	NA
CASSFLGGLGNTIYF	TRBV7-9	TRBJ1-3	few
CASSEYYRTGSSYEQYF	TRBV25-1	TRBJ2-7	NA
CASITGPLIGANVLTF	TRBV19	TRBJ2-6	once
CASRDTGGPARDTQYF	TRBV13	TRBJ2-3	NA
CASSSRQDDYEQYF	TRBV7-2	TRBJ2-7	NA
CASSFPGVGYTF	TRBV7-2	TRBJ1-2	NA
CASSQLSGEAFF	TRBV14	TRBJ1-1	NA
CASSQGPSYNEQFF	TRBV4-1	TRBJ2-1	NA
CASRVAGGNEQYF	TRBV7-9	TRBJ2-7	once
CASSGSWGGHQPQHF	TRBV19	TRBJ1-5	few
CASSIWGTGYGYTF	TRBV19	TRBJ1-2	few
CASSFDGQSLLYEQYF	TRBV28	TRBJ2-7	NA
CASSLKGPGWEQFF	TRBV7-3	TRBJ2-1	NA
CASSLGLTSKTDTQYF	TRBV13	TRBJ2-3	NA
CASSLEQGPEAFF	TRBV5-1	TRBJ1-1	NA
CASSLAGVANTGELFF	TRBV28	TRBJ2-2	NA
CASSIGDYQETQYF	TRBV19	TRBJ2-5	NA
CASTIRTGGTDTQYF	TRBV5-1	TRBJ2-3	NA
CASSYSAPKYGYTF	TRBV6-6	TRBJ1-2	NA
CASSGGQASNQPQHF	TRBV2	TRBJ1-5	NA
CASSLEAREVRTDTQYF	TRBV5-1	TRBJ2-3	NA
CASSRDRAYEQYF	TRBV27	TRBJ2-7	NA
CASSVGSSGGPEKQFF	TRBV9	TRBJ2-1	NA
CASSLAFEILSGNTIYF	TRBV7-9	TRBJ1-3	once
CASSNRGTSGSEQYF	TRBV27	TRBJ2-7	NA
CASSQDSTASYEQYF	TRBV4-1	TRBJ2-7	NA
CASTDPTGGNYGYTF	TRBV5-1	TRBJ1-2	NA
CASRHGTGRGQPQHF	TRBV28	TRBJ1-5	once
CASSIQGSYEQYF	TRBV19	TRBJ2-7	NA
CASSYGQGMGETQYF	TRBV6-5	TRBJ2-5	once
CASSLRASEINTDTQYF	TRBV28	TRBJ2-3	NA
CASSHGDYQETQYF	TRBV11-3	TRBJ2-5	once
CASSWGGRAYEQYF	TRBV5-4	TRBJ2-7	NA
CASSYFGLDSYEQYF	TRBV6-6	TRBJ2-7	NA
CASSHNLQGTYNEQFF	TRBV2	TRBJ2-1	NA
CASSRALGLNSPLHF	TRBV4-3	TRBJ1-6	few
CASSSGTRHGYEQYF	TRBV6-6	TRBJ2-7	NA
CASSVGGGENYGYTF	TRBV9	TRBJ1-2	NA
CASSDQGPPFGGYTF	TRBV2	TRBJ1-2	NA
CSVSGTTYGYTF	TRBV29-1	TRBJ1-2	few
CASSLTPPGPSGYTF	TRBV7-3	TRBJ1-2	NA
CASNPTGTGSHIQYF	TRBV27	TRBJ2-4	NA
CATSRDVGQGQPQHF	TRBV15	TRBJ1-5	once
CAISDKALAAYEQYF	TRBV10-3	TRBJ2-7	few
CASSLGTESASYTF	TRBV5-8	TRBJ1-2	NA
CASNRPRDSQETQYF	TRBV2	TRBJ2-5	once
CASSGTGGIYGYTF	TRBV7-9	TRBJ1-2	NA
CASSLESGFLGEAFF	TRBV5-1	TRBJ1-1	NA